Below, 13 T cell receptor beta chains from the same sample are listed, as sequenced in a study of T cell changes during pregnancy in multiple sclerosis. Data came from immunoSEQ multiplex PCR; TCRdb stores just in-frame clones and leaves some out. The repertoire includes 40,000 to 45,000 clones, roughly 90% of them detected once, and 0.52% sits in the top ten. The sequenced sample was CD4+ T cells from peripheral blood mononuclear cells, obtained in the third trimester of pregnancy. The receptor set was obtained from a female donor with multiple sclerosis, enrolled in a pregnancy study.

V is TRBV7-2 and J is TRBJ2-1; 7 nucleotides agree with TRBD2. The CDR3 length is 13 residues. V shed 3 bases and J 8 bases; nucleotides not matched to a gene: 4. Per the germline V gene, CDR1 is SGHTA and CDR2 is FQGNSA. The CDR3 nucleotides are TGTGCCAGCAGCTTGGGGGGGGTGGATGAGCAGTTCTTC. This gives the protein CASSLGGVDEQFF.

The V and J genes are TRBV15 and TRBJ1-6, with D tentatively TRBD1 (5 bases). CDR3 length: 15 amino acids. Between the trimmed V and J ends, which lost 3 bases and 1 base, there was a span of 7 bases. Per the germline V gene, CDR1 is LNHNV and CDR2 is YYDKDF (reference sequence). In DNA form, the CDR3 reads TGTGCCACCAGCAGTTCAGGGTCCTATAATTCACCCCTCCACTTT. As protein: CATSSSGSYNSPLHF.

The J gene is TRBJ1-2, the V gene TRBV2; D unclear. Trimming took off 6 bases at V and 7 bases at J, with 15 bases between the two ends. The CDR3 extends over 13 amino acids. Germline V gene sequence: CDR1 SNHLY, CDR2 FYNNEI. The CDR3 loop is CASRLTPSGGYTF. The DNA for the CDR3 is TGTGCCAGCAGGCTAACCCCGTCGGGTGGCTACACCTTC.

V and J are TRBV7-2 and TRBJ2-3, with 7 bases aligning to TRBD2. CDR3 length: 16 residues. With 5 bases clipped from V and 0 bases from J, the junction kept 8 bases outside the gene matches. The germline V gene has CDR1 SGHTA and CDR2 FQGNSA. The CDR3 is CASSLAGAHSTDTQYF. Here the CDR3 DNA reads TGTGCCAGCAGCCTTGCGGGAGCCCACAGCACAGATACGCAGTATTTT. Full variable domain (remainder filled in from reference TRBV7-2 and TRBJ2-3): GAGVSQSPSNKVTEKGKDVELRCDPISGHTALYWYRQSLGQGLEFLIYFQGNSAPDKSGLPSDRFSAERTGGSVSTLTIQRTQQEDSAVYLCASSLAGAHSTDTQYFGPGTRLTVL.

The V call is TRBV6-4, the J call TRBJ1-4; D might be TRBD1 (6 bases). This CDR3 region has 15 residues. Trimming removed 5 bases at V and 0 bases at J, with 10 bases between. From germline, CDR1 is MRHNA and CDR2 SNTAGT. CDR3 region: CASSSTGSTNEKLFF. CDR3 bases: TGTGCCAGCAGTTCCACAGGGTCAACTAATGAAAAACTGTTTTTT.

This sequence joins TRBV29-1 and TRBJ2-7; TRBD2 aligns across 7 bases. The CDR3 extends over 15 amino acids. With 6 bases clipped from V and 6 bases from J, the junction kept 17 bases outside the gene matches. Germline lookup yields CDR1 SQVTM and CDR2 ANQGSEA. CDR3: CSVAESGINGREQYF. CDR3 coding DNA: TGCAGCGTCGCCGAGAGCGGGATTAATGGGCGCGAGCAGTACTTC.

This clone was recorded once. V usage is TRBV18 and J usage is TRBJ2-1; no reliable D call. The ends were cut back, 2 bases at V and 7 bases at J, with 3 bases in the middle. From germline, CDR1 is KGHSH and CDR2 LQKENI. The CDR3 runs 11 residues. CDR3 protein: CASSPSNEQFF. DNA for the CDR3: TGTGCCAGCTCACCATCGAATGAGCAGTTCTTC.

The V call is TRBV9, the J call TRBJ2-3, with 11 bases matching TRBD2. The CDR3 is made up of 16 amino acids. Germline values: CDR1 SGDLS, CDR2 YYNGEE. J gave up 4 bases and V 4 bases, and 8 bases lay outside the gene matches. The CDR3, as DNA: TGTGCCAGCAGCTTTGGGACTAGCGGAGGTGCAGATACGCAGTATTTT. It encodes CASSFGTSGGADTQYF.

The chain recombines TRBV5-1 with TRBJ1-1, with 8 bases matching TRBD1. Unmatched junction bases numbered 2, after V lost 6 bases and J lost 1 base. The CDR3 totals 13 residues. Germline-derived CDR1 and CDR2 are SGHRS and YFSETQ. The CDR3 is CASTTGANTEAFF. DNA for the CDR3: TGCGCCAGCACGACAGGGGCGAACACTGAAGCTTTCTTT.

The chain is built from TRBV28 and TRBJ2-2; the D is unclear. Trimming pared 6 bases from V and 4 bases from J, leaving 6 bases between. This CDR3 is built from 12 residues. The V gene's germline CDR1 is MDHEN and CDR2 SYDVKM. The DNA for the CDR3 is TGTGCCAGCAGCCAATTCACCGGGGAGCTGTTTTTT. It translates to CASSQFTGELFF.

About this clone itself: The junction departs from germline at one end; a sequencing error may be responsible. J is TRBJ2-7 and V is TRBV7-7; D gene uncertain. CDR1 and CDR2 from the germline V gene are SSHAT and FNYEAQ (reference sequence). The CDR3 has 15 amino acids. As DNA, the CDR3 is TGTGCTAGCAGCTGTACCGGGTCGAAGACCTACGAGCAGTACTTC. Protein sequence: CASSCTGSKTYEQYF.

The genes are TRBV2 and TRBJ2-7, with D tentatively TRBD1 (6 bases). The germline gives CDR1 SNHLY, CDR2 FYNNEI. This CDR3 region has 12 residues. The V end was cut by 2 bases, the J end by 4 bases, with 6 bases between. CDR3 residues: CASSERGYEQYF. The CDR3 region has the DNA TGTGCCAGCAGTGAAAGGGGGTACGAGCAGTACTTC.

This chain uses TRBV4-3 with TRBJ2-1, with TRBD2 matching over 8 bases. The CDR3 runs to 17 residues. V gave up 1 base and J gave up 6 bases; unmatched junction bases: 11. Germline V lookup: CDR1 LGHNA, CDR2 YSLEER. CDR3 sequence reads: CASSQASSGTRGNEQFF. The CDR3 nucleotides are TGCGCCAGCAGCCAAGCCTCCTCCGGGACTAGGGGCAATGAGCAGTTCTTC.